This TCR beta chain comes out of a study of cytomegalovirus exposure and HLA in healthy donors. The PCR made use of 60 Vbeta and 13 Jbeta primers. TCRdb's copy holds only in-frame clones and misses some; the assay was immunoSEQ multiplex PCR. The sample holds around 110,000 clones; roughly four fifths are singletons and the top ten take around 1.6%. The CDR3 runs to 13 residues. Germline assignment: CDR1 GTSNPN and CDR2 SVGIG (reference sequence). V lost 5 bases and J lost 5; bases outside the gene matches: 7. The clonotype was recovered from a woman between 18 and 30 years old in good health and CMV-seronegative. The V and J genes are TRBV30 and TRBJ1-1; 8 positions agree with TRBD1. Input material: PBMCs. The CDR3 here is CAWERTGNTEAFF. CDR3 bases: TGTGCCTGGGAGAGGACAGGGAATACTGAAGCTTTCTTT. Based on the CDR3 plus reference TRBV30 and TRBJ1-1, the full variable domain is SQTIHQWPATLVQPVGSPLSLECTVEGTSNPNLYWYRQAAGRGLQLLFYSVGIGQISSEVPQNLSASRPQDRQFILSSKKLLLSDSGFYLCAWERTGNTEAFFGQGTRLTVV.